A selection of T cell receptor beta chains follows, all from one sample in a study of OX40 agonist ivuxolimab in advanced cancers. This table comes from immunoSEQ multiplex PCR, and its TCRdb copy is limited to in-frame clones, with some not included. The data contain around 45,000 clones, about 88% of them singletons. Specimen: CD4+ or CD8+ T cells sorted from blood, collected in a trial of the OX40 agonist ivuxolimab. These TCRs come from an adult with an advanced solid tumor such as melanoma, head and neck, liver or kidney cancer. Each CDR3 is given with its conserved first and last residue. The order of the fields is clone size, J gene, V gene, D gene, CDR3 protein, CDR3 DNA. A D gene is named only where the DNA matches it firmly. A clone size is listed for some rows: how often the clone was seen (once, few, many), or a class if it is expanded.

clone size: -
J gene: TRBJ2-1
V gene: TRBV6-1
D gene: -
CDR3 protein: CASRDDYYYNEQFF
CDR3 DNA: TGTGCCAGCAGGGACGACTACTACTACAATGAGCAGTTCTTC

clone size: -
J gene: TRBJ1-5
V gene: TRBV19
D gene: -
CDR3 protein: CASSSRGTFSNQPQHF
CDR3 DNA: TGTGCCAGTAGTTCCCGAGGGACTTTTAGCAATCAGCCCCAGCATTTT

clone size: -
J gene: TRBJ1-1
V gene: TRBV5-1
D gene: TRBD1
CDR3 protein: CASSSGQGVVTEAFF
CDR3 DNA: TGCGCCAGCAGCTCCGGACAGGGGGTCGTTACTGAAGCTTTCTTT

clone size: once
J gene: TRBJ2-7
V gene: TRBV2
D gene: -
CDR3 protein: CASMRQVREQYF
CDR3 DNA: TGTGCCAGCATGCGACAGGTCCGGGAGCAGTACTTC

clone size: -
J gene: TRBJ2-7
V gene: TRBV19
D gene: -
CDR3 protein: CASSIRGSSYEQYF
CDR3 DNA: TGTGCCAGTAGTATACGTGGTAGCTCCTACGAGCAGTACTTC

clone size: once
J gene: TRBJ1-2
V gene: TRBV19
D gene: TRBD1
CDR3 protein: CASSIAGTELNYGYTF
CDR3 DNA: TGTGCCAGTAGTATTGCTGGGACAGAGCTTAACTATGGCTACACCTTC

clone size: -
J gene: TRBJ2-3
V gene: TRBV25-1
D gene: TRBD1
CDR3 protein: CASRKAGGRSTDTQYF
CDR3 DNA: TGTGCCAGCAGGAAGGCAGGGGGCCGAAGCACAGATACGCAGTATTTT

clone size: -
J gene: TRBJ2-1
V gene: TRBV10-1
D gene: -
CDR3 protein: CASSGARMDGEQFF
CDR3 DNA: TGCGCCAGCAGTGGAGCTCGGATGGACGGTGAGCAGTTCTTC

clone size: -
J gene: TRBJ2-2
V gene: TRBV7-2
D gene: -
CDR3 protein: CASSLDWGNTGELFF
CDR3 DNA: TGTGCCAGCAGCTTAGATTGGGGTAACACCGGGGAGCTGTTTTTT

clone size: -
J gene: TRBJ1-2
V gene: TRBV18
D gene: -
CDR3 protein: CASSPGERKGQGYTF
CDR3 DNA: TGTGCCAGCTCACCAGGGGAGAGGAAGGGCCAAGGCTACACCTTC

clone size: -
J gene: TRBJ1-2
V gene: TRBV30
D gene: -
CDR3 protein: CAWSADSIHANYGYTF
CDR3 DNA: TGTGCCTGGAGTGCGGACAGCATTCACGCTAACTATGGCTACACCTTC

clone size: -
J gene: TRBJ2-3
V gene: TRBV7-2
D gene: TRBD2
CDR3 protein: CASSRTSGTPDTQYF
CDR3 DNA: TGTGCCAGCAGCCGGACTAGCGGGACCCCAGATACGCAGTATTTT

clone size: once
J gene: TRBJ2-7
V gene: TRBV6-5
D gene: -
CDR3 protein: CASSRTSAEQYF
CDR3 DNA: TGTGCCAGCAGTCGTACAAGCGCCGAGCAGTACTTC

clone size: -
J gene: TRBJ2-1
V gene: TRBV18
D gene: TRBD2
CDR3 protein: CASSPRLAGGYNEQFF
CDR3 DNA: TGTGCCAGCTCACCACGGCTAGCGGGAGGGTACAATGAGCAGTTCTTC

clone size: -
J gene: TRBJ2-6
V gene: TRBV7-3
D gene: -
CDR3 protein: CASSPGWGAGANVLTF
CDR3 DNA: TGTGCCAGCAGCCCAGGTTGGGGAGCTGGGGCCAACGTCCTGACTTTC

clone size: -
J gene: TRBJ1-2
V gene: TRBV2
D gene: TRBD1
CDR3 protein: CASRYPGQGPSNYGYTF
CDR3 DNA: TGTGCCAGCAGATACCCGGGACAGGGGCCATCTAACTATGGCTACACCTTC

clone size: once
J gene: TRBJ1-5
V gene: TRBV10-3
D gene: -
CDR3 protein: CAIRGMGNNQPQHF
CDR3 DNA: TGTGCCATCAGGGGAATGGGAAACAATCAGCCCCAGCATTTT

clone size: -
J gene: TRBJ1-1
V gene: TRBV5-8
D gene: TRBD1
CDR3 protein: CASSLRMWTGNTEAFF
CDR3 DNA: TGTGCCAGCAGCTTGCGTATGTGGACAGGGAACACTGAAGCTTTCTTT

clone size: -
J gene: TRBJ1-2
V gene: TRBV6-1
D gene: TRBD1
CDR3 protein: CASTAGTGFREGYTF
CDR3 DNA: TGTGCCAGCACGGCCGGGACAGGGTTTAGAGAAGGCTACACCTTC

clone size: -
J gene: TRBJ2-7
V gene: TRBV5-5
D gene: -
CDR3 protein: CASNKDSPPYEQYF
CDR3 DNA: TGTGCCAGCAACAAGGACAGTCCCCCCTACGAGCAGTACTTC

clone size: -
J gene: TRBJ2-2
V gene: TRBV5-1
D gene: TRBD2
CDR3 protein: CASRPGTSGSGELFF
CDR3 DNA: TGCGCCAGCAGGCCCGGGACTAGCGGCAGCGGGGAGCTGTTTTTT

clone size: -
J gene: TRBJ2-1
V gene: TRBV18
D gene: -
CDR3 protein: CASSPRQYNEQFF
CDR3 DNA: TGTGCCAGCTCACCTCGACAATACAATGAGCAGTTCTTC

clone size: -
J gene: TRBJ2-2
V gene: TRBV5-1
D gene: -
CDR3 protein: CASSLFRTNTGELFF
CDR3 DNA: TGCGCCAGCAGCTTGTTTCGCACGAACACCGGGGAGCTGTTTTTT

clone size: -
J gene: TRBJ2-3
V gene: TRBV11-3
D gene: -
CDR3 protein: CASSLRVTDTQYF
CDR3 DNA: TGTGCCAGCAGCTTGAGGGTCACAGATACGCAGTATTTT

clone size: -
J gene: TRBJ1-5
V gene: TRBV30
D gene: TRBD1
CDR3 protein: CAWSVQTGVYQPQHF
CDR3 DNA: TGTGCCTGGAGTGTCCAGACAGGGGTTTATCAGCCCCAGCATTTT

clone size: -
J gene: TRBJ2-6
V gene: TRBV25-1
D gene: -
CDR3 protein: CASSEPQGSGANVLTF
CDR3 DNA: TGTGCCAGCAGTGAACCCCAGGGGTCTGGGGCCAACGTCCTGACTTTC

clone size: -
J gene: TRBJ2-5
V gene: TRBV29-1
D gene: TRBD2
CDR3 protein: CSVLLAGEETQYF
CDR3 DNA: TGCAGCGTCCTACTAGCGGGAGAAGAGACCCAGTACTTC

clone size: -
J gene: TRBJ1-1
V gene: TRBV2
D gene: -
CDR3 protein: CASSGVNTEAFF
CDR3 DNA: TGTGCCAGCAGTGGGGTGAACACTGAAGCTTTCTTT

clone size: -
J gene: TRBJ1-1
V gene: TRBV5-1
D gene: -
CDR3 protein: CASSLNTGEAFF
CDR3 DNA: TGCGCCAGCAGCTTGAATACGGGGGAAGCTTTCTTT

clone size: -
J gene: TRBJ2-4
V gene: TRBV6-4
D gene: -
CDR3 protein: CASSDGGSDIQYF
CDR3 DNA: TGTGCCAGCAGTGACGGGGGTTCGGACATTCAGTACTTC

clone size: once
J gene: TRBJ1-1
V gene: TRBV18
D gene: -
CDR3 protein: CASSPEGVSMNTEAFF
CDR3 DNA: TGTGCCAGCTCACCGGAAGGGGTTAGCATGAACACTGAAGCTTTCTTT

clone size: -
J gene: TRBJ2-1
V gene: TRBV7-3
D gene: TRBD2
CDR3 protein: CASSLIAGTYNEQFF
CDR3 DNA: TGTGCCAGCAGCTTAATAGCGGGGACCTACAATGAGCAGTTCTTC

clone size: -
J gene: TRBJ2-5
V gene: TRBV10-3
D gene: -
CDR3 protein: CAISVEGETQYF
CDR3 DNA: TGTGCCATCAGTGTGGAGGGAGAGACCCAGTACTTC

clone size: -
J gene: TRBJ2-5
V gene: TRBV30
D gene: -
CDR3 protein: CAWRLAGMETQYF
CDR3 DNA: TGTGCCTGGAGATTAGCAGGGATGGAGACCCAGTACTTC

clone size: -
J gene: TRBJ2-3
V gene: TRBV2
D gene: TRBD2
CDR3 protein: CASSDYRGGPDTQYF
CDR3 DNA: TGTGCCAGCAGTGACTACCGGGGGGGGCCAGATACGCAGTATTTT

clone size: -
J gene: TRBJ2-2
V gene: TRBV5-6
D gene: -
CDR3 protein: CASSLVGRLITGELFF
CDR3 DNA: TGTGCCAGCAGCTTGGTTGGGCGACTTATCACCGGGGAGCTGTTTTTT

clone size: -
J gene: TRBJ2-2
V gene: TRBV25-1
D gene: -
CDR3 protein: CASSDRGENTGELFF
CDR3 DNA: TGTGCCAGCAGTGATAGGGGTGAGAACACCGGGGAGCTGTTTTTT

clone size: -
J gene: TRBJ1-1
V gene: TRBV19
D gene: -
CDR3 protein: CASSAQKNTEAFF
CDR3 DNA: TGTGCCAGTAGTGCTCAAAAGAACACTGAAGCTTTCTTT

clone size: -
J gene: TRBJ2-5
V gene: TRBV7-2
D gene: -
CDR3 protein: CASSLRPSGHQYF
CDR3 DNA: TGTGCCAGCAGCTTACGCCCCTCGGGACATCAGTACTTC

clone size: few
J gene: TRBJ1-2
V gene: TRBV5-1
D gene: -
CDR3 protein: CASSLGGTNYGYTF
CDR3 DNA: TGCGCCAGCAGCTTGGGGGGGACAAACTATGGCTACACCTTC

clone size: -
J gene: TRBJ2-5
V gene: TRBV28
D gene: -
CDR3 protein: CASSPQSRREQYF
CDR3 DNA: TGTGCCAGCAGTCCACAATCGCGAAGAGAGCAGTACTTC

clone size: -
J gene: TRBJ2-7
V gene: TRBV5-5
D gene: TRBD1
CDR3 protein: CASSLVGTVSYEQYF
CDR3 DNA: TGTGCCAGCAGCTTGGTGGGGACAGTCTCCTACGAGCAGTACTTC

clone size: -
J gene: TRBJ1-5
V gene: TRBV5-1
D gene: TRBD1
CDR3 protein: CASSSGTDSNQPQHF
CDR3 DNA: TGCGCCAGCAGCTCCGGGACAGATAGCAATCAGCCCCAGCATTTT

clone size: -
J gene: TRBJ1-4
V gene: TRBV29-1
D gene: -
CDR3 protein: CSVGQGNEKLFF
CDR3 DNA: TGCAGCGTTGGTCAGGGGAATGAAAAACTGTTTTTT

clone size: -
J gene: TRBJ2-5
V gene: TRBV5-1
D gene: -
CDR3 protein: CASSHGQDQETQYF
CDR3 DNA: TGCGCCAGCAGTCACGGGCAGGATCAAGAGACCCAGTACTTC

clone size: -
J gene: TRBJ2-7
V gene: TRBV5-4
D gene: TRBD2
CDR3 protein: CASSLAGREHSLSYEQYF
CDR3 DNA: TGTGCCAGCAGCTTGGCCGGGCGGGAGCACTCCCTCTCCTACGAGCAGTACTTC

clone size: -
J gene: TRBJ2-5
V gene: TRBV28
D gene: TRBD1
CDR3 protein: CASSPTGTGEQETQYF
CDR3 DNA: TGTGCCAGCAGTCCAACCGGGACAGGGGAACAAGAGACCCAGTACTTC

clone size: -
J gene: TRBJ1-1
V gene: TRBV10-3
D gene: -
CDR3 protein: CAAPRARGRLDTEAFF
CDR3 DNA: TGTGCCGCCCCCCGGGCCCGGGGGCGGTTGGACACTGAAGCTTTCTTT

clone size: -
J gene: TRBJ2-1
V gene: TRBV19
D gene: TRBD2
CDR3 protein: CASSIGALLAGGHNEQFF
CDR3 DNA: TGTGCCAGTAGTATAGGGGCCCTACTAGCGGGAGGGCACAATGAGCAGTTCTTC